Listed here are 26 T cell receptor beta chains from one sample, sequenced in a study of molecular identifiers for immune sequencing clone quantification. From the PCR reads, TCRdb called clonotypes with MiXCR, one entry per CDR3 protein. The sample lists about 300,000 distinct CDR3 sequences, about 22% occurring once. The sequenced material came from naive CD8+ T cells from blood, with Jurkat cell RNA spiked in. The subset: FACS-sorted CD8+CD4-CCR7+CD45RA+ naive T cells. The receptors shown here come from a human donor in good health. Some libraries in this study had Jurkat cell RNA spiked in.

This clonotype was counted ten times or more. The chain uses TRBV19 and TRBJ1-1; 8 bases fit TRBD1. The CDR3 spans 17 residues. CDR1 is LNHDA and CDR2 is SQIVND in the germline V gene (reference sequence). The trim removed 3 bases at V and 3 bases at J, leaving 12 bases unmatched. The CDR3 coding sequence is TGTGCCAGTAGTATTTCCGGGACAGGTACTTTTCACACTGAAGCTTTCTTT. This sequence encodes CASSISGTGTFHTEAFF. Using reference TRBV19 and TRBJ1-1 for the parts outside the CDR3, the full variable domain is DGGITQSPKYLFRKEGQNVTLSCEQNLNHDAMYWYRQDPGQGLRLIYYSQIVNDFQKGDIAEGYSVSREKKESFPLTVTSAQKNPTAFYLCASSISGTGTFHTEAFFGQGTRLTVV.

This chain uses TRBV5-6 with TRBJ2-2, with D perhaps TRBD2 (6 bases). This CDR3 is 15 amino acids long. Germline CDR1 is SGHDT and CDR2 is YYEEEE. V was cut by 4 bases and J by 7 bases, with 17 bases left in between. The CDR3 nucleotides are TGTGCCAGCAGCCCCCCGGGCGGGCGGGACGGGGAGCTGTTTTTT. Its protein is CASSPPGGRDGELFF.

This clonotype was observed at least ten times. V is TRBV7-3 and J is TRBJ2-1; 8 bases are shared with TRBD2. V gave up 2 bases and J gave up 5 bases; unmatched junction bases: 2. CDR3 length: 14 amino acids. Per the germline V gene, CDR1 is SGHTA and CDR2 is FQGTGA. The DNA of the CDR3 is TGTGCCAGCAGCTTACAACTAGCGGACAATGAGCAGTTCTTC. It specifies CASSLQLADNEQFF.

This rearrangement joins TRBV3-1 to TRBJ2-3, with TRBD2 as a possible D gene (6 bases). The CDR3 is 15 amino acids. Between the trimmed V and J ends, which lost 4 bases and 4 bases, there was a span of 15 bases. CDR1 and CDR2 (germline): LGHDT, YNNKEL (reference sequence). The DNA for the CDR3 is TGTGCCAGCAGCCCAGTAGCGGAGGGCCCAGATACGCAGTATTTT. It specifies CASSPVAEGPDTQYF.

This clonotype was observed at least ten times. The chain couples TRBV30 to TRBJ2-7; 8 bases agree with TRBD1. The V and J ends lost 5 bases and 4 bases, in that order; junction bases with no gene match: 10. The CDR3 is 14 residues long. CDR1 and CDR2 from the germline V gene are GTSNPN and SVGIG (reference sequence). The CDR3 loop is CAWSDRVFEYEQYF. In nucleotides, the CDR3 is TGTGCCTGGTCGGACAGGGTCTTTGAGTACGAGCAGTACTTC.

This clonotype was observed at least ten times. The rearrangement links TRBV28 to TRBJ1-5; no firm D call. CDR1 is MDHEN and CDR2 is SYDVKM in the germline V gene. This CDR3 contains 15 residues. Between the trimmed V and J ends, which lost 1 base and 4 bases, there was a span of 11 bases. In DNA form, the CDR3 reads TGTGCCAGCAGTTTATCCCCAGGATGGAATCAGCCCCAGCATTTT. This codes for CASSLSPGWNQPQHF.

Notes on this clonotype: Being one base from a much bigger clone, this may be a read error. The chain couples TRBV6-2 or TRBV6-3 to TRBJ2-3; a possible D gene is TRBD2 (5 bases). The CDR3 contains 16 residues. CDR1 is MNHEY, CDR2 SVGEGT, per germline. In nucleotides, the CDR3 is TGTGCCAGCGGTTACCTCCGGCTAGCCACCACAGATACGCAGTATTTT. It yields the protein CASGYLRLATTDTQYF.

This rearrangement joins TRBV30 to TRBJ2-5, with 9 positions matching TRBD2. This CDR3 is 15 amino acids long. Trimming took 4 bases from V and 5 from J; bases not matched to a gene: 11. Per germline, CDR1 GTSNPN and CDR2 SVGIG (reference sequence). In DNA form, the CDR3 reads TGTGCCTGGACCCTTGGCGGGAGGGCCGGGGAGACCCAGTACTTC. This codes for CAWTLGGRAGETQYF. The full variable domain, completed using reference TRBV30 and TRBJ2-5, is SQTIHQWPATLVQPVGSPLSLECTVEGTSNPNLYWYRQAAGRGLQLLFYSVGIGQISSEVPQNLSASRPQDRQFILSSKKLLLSDSGFYLCAWTLGGRAGETQYFGPGTRLLVL.

The table lists this clonotype with many counts. The rearrangement uses TRBV7-2 and TRBJ2-3; TRBD2 agrees at 7 bases. Germline trimming cut 1 base from V and 9 bases from J; bases unmatched to any gene: 7. Germline V gives CDR1 SGHTA, CDR2 FQGNSA. The CDR3 contains 14 residues. The CDR3 protein is CASSLGWDYETQYF. The DNA for the CDR3 is TGTGCCAGCAGCTTAGGTTGGGACTATGAGACGCAGTATTTT.

CDR3: CASSRDFAYEQYF. CDR3 DNA: TGTGCCAGCAGCCGGGACTTTGCCTACGAGCAGTACTTC. The chain combines TRBV27 with TRBJ2-7, with D possibly matching TRBD2 (6 bases). Germline CDR1 reads MNHEY; CDR2 reads SMNVEV (reference sequence). V shed 6 bases and J shed 2 bases, with 11 bases lying between them. This CDR3 is 13 amino acids long.

Remarks on this clonotype: The junction departs from the called germline gene at one end, perhaps through a read error. The V and J genes are TRBV7-2 and TRBJ2-3, with a possible D match to TRBD2 (6 bases). Germline V gene lookup returns CDR1 SGHTA and CDR2 FQGNSA. The CDR3 spans 19 residues. Written as DNA, the CDR3 is TGTGCCTGCAGCTTAGTAGCGGCCCAAGAGTCTTGGTGCACAGATACGCAGTATTTT. As protein: CACSLVAAQESWCTDTQYF.

This clonotype was seen at least ten times. J is TRBJ2-5 and V is TRBV13; D is perhaps TRBD1 or TRBD2 (5 bases each). Germline assignment: CDR1 PRHDT and CDR2 FYEKMQ (reference sequence). This CDR3 spans 14 amino acids. V gave up 5 bases and J gave up 1 base, with 11 bases separating them. The DNA for the CDR3 is TGTGCCAGCAGCAGCGAGAGGGGCCAAGAGACCCAGTACTTC. Translation gives CASSSERGQETQYF.

As DNA, the CDR3 is TGTGCCAGCAGCGGGGCGGACCCAGCCTACGAGCAGTACTTC. It specifies CASSGADPAYEQYF. The J gene is TRBJ2-7, the V gene TRBV9; D remains unclear. This CDR3 contains 14 residues. The germline V and J ends were trimmed by 3 bases and 2 bases, with 12 bases remaining between them. Germline V gene lookup returns CDR1 SGDLS and CDR2 YYNGEE.

Comments on this clonotype: A read error may be the cause here, since a much bigger clone is one base away. The chain employs TRBV6-5 and TRBJ2-7; D remains ambiguous. Germline V lookup: CDR1 MNHEY, CDR2 SVGAGI. CDR3 length: 14 amino acids. CDR3 bases: TGTGCCAGCAGTTACTCGCCAGAGACCTACGGGCAGTACTTC. Translation: CASSYSPETYGQYF.

Remarks on this clonotype: This clone may be a read error of a much larger clone one base away. For the CDR3, the DNA is TGCGCCAACAGCCCCGAGGGGACCTTCTCCTACGAGCAGTACTTC. This translates into CANSPEGTFSYEQYF. The genes are TRBV5-1 and TRBJ2-7; D may correspond to TRBD1 or TRBD2 (5 bases each). Germline V gives CDR1 SGHRS, CDR2 YFSETQ. CDR3 size: 15 residues.

This clonotype has ten or more counts. The chain links TRBV7-9 to TRBJ1-1, with a possible D match to TRBD1 (5 bases). The CDR3 covers 12 residues. Deletions cut 5 bases from V and 7 bases from J, with 11 bases between. Germline V gene sequence: CDR1 SEHNR, CDR2 FQNEAQ (reference sequence). The CDR3 nucleotides are TGTGCCAGCAGCCGGGGCGCCGGTGAAGCTTTCTTT. As protein: CASSRGAGEAFF.

This clonotype occurred a few times. The V call is TRBV9, the J call TRBJ2-3; D is possibly TRBD2 (6 bases). CDR3 size: 16 residues. CDR1 and CDR2 (germline): SGDLS, YYNGEE. The V gene lost 2 bases and the J gene lost 4 bases, with 17 bases spanning the gap. Here the CDR3 DNA reads TGTGCCAGCAGCGTCGGCCGGGGATCTAGCGCAGATACGCAGTATTTT. Protein product: CASSVGRGSSADTQYF.

On this clonotype itself: This may arise from a read error, as a much more abundant clone is one base away. The CDR3 sequence: CASSYGTEGEKTQYF. CDR3 DNA sequence: TGTGCCAGCAGTTACGGGACAGAGGGCGAAAAGACCCAGTACTTC. The chain joins TRBV28 to TRBJ2-5; 7 bases fit TRBD1. Germline V CDR1 and CDR2: MDHEN, SYDVKM. The ends lost 4 bases at V and 6 bases at J; junction bases unmatched: 11. The CDR3 loop spans 15 amino acids.

Ten or more counts support this clonotype. The chain links TRBV5-1 to TRBJ2-7; the match to TRBD1 covers 7 bases. The CDR3 is 14 amino acids. Germline V gives CDR1 SGHRS, CDR2 YFSETQ. Trimming removed 0 bases from V and 7 bases from J; junction bases left unmatched: 7. The CDR3 DNA follows: TGCGCCAGCAGCTTGGTACAGGGGATGAGGGAGCAGTACTTC. Its protein is CASSLVQGMREQYF.

The chain uses TRBV28 and TRBJ2-2; maybe TRBD1 (5 bases). Trimming took off 5 bases at V and 3 bases at J, with 16 bases between the two ends. Germline V CDR1 and CDR2: MDHEN, SYDVKM. CDR3 size: 16 residues. CDR3 in DNA: TGTGCCAGCAGTCCCAGGGCGTTACGTGACACCGGGGAGCTGTTTTTT. Its translation: CASSPRALRDTGELFF.

This clonotype was found many times. V is TRBV12-3 or TRBV12-4 and J is TRBJ2-1, with 10 bases matching TRBD2. V shed 3 bases, J shed 8 bases, and the junction held 16 bases outside the gene matches. The CDR3 extends over 18 amino acids. The CDR3 region has the DNA TGTGCCAGCAGTTTTGGCATGGGGGCTAGCGGGAGTGAAGATGAGCAGTTCTTC. It specifies CASSFGMGASGSEDEQFF.

This clonotype was seen many times. The genes are TRBV5-1 and TRBJ2-3; D not certain. The CDR3 covers 17 residues. V lost 4 bases and J 0 bases, leaving 18 bases between the germline ends. CDR1 is SGHRS and CDR2 is YFSETQ in the germline V gene. CDR3 DNA sequence: TGCGCCAGCAGCGCGACCGAGGACCGGATTAGCACAGATACGCAGTATTTT. It encodes CASSATEDRISTDTQYF.

The chain uses TRBV7-2 and TRBJ2-1, with TRBD1 matching 9 bases. The CDR3 extends over 15 amino acids. Trimming took 5 bases from V and 0 from J; bases not matched to a gene: 2. Germline CDR1 reads SGHTA; CDR2 reads FQGNSA. The CDR3 protein is CASSMTGGSYNEQFF. The CDR3 DNA is TGTGCCAGCAGCATGACAGGGGGCTCCTACAATGAGCAGTTCTTC.

Many counts were recorded for this clonotype. One junction end does not reproduce the germline sequence, and a read error may be involved. The V call is TRBV19, the J call TRBJ2-6; TRBD1 is a possible D gene (6 bases). CDR3 length: 16 residues. Germline V lookup: CDR1 LNHDA, CDR2 SQIVND (reference sequence). The CDR3, as DNA: TGTGCCAGTAGTATAACAGGGATCGCCGGGGACAACGTCCTGACTTTC. Amino acids: CASSITGIAGDNVLTF.

This clonotype showed up many times. The V and J genes are TRBV5-6 and TRBJ1-5, with D unclear. The CDR3 has 15 residues. Between the trimmed V and J ends, which lost 1 base and 3 bases, there was a span of 11 bases. Germline CDR1 SGHDT, CDR2 YYEEEE. The CDR3 DNA reads TGTGCCAGCAGCTTGTCTCCAGGCGACAATCAGCCCCAGCATTTT. Residues: CASSLSPGDNQPQHF.

This clonotype was detected a few times. This rearrangement joins TRBV12-3 or TRBV12-4 to TRBJ1-2; 7 bases are shared with TRBD1. CDR3 length: 15 amino acids. V shed 1 base and J 4 bases; nucleotides not matched to a gene: 6. The CDR3 protein is CASSLGTGWVYGYTF. The DNA of the CDR3 is TGTGCCAGCAGTTTAGGGACAGGTTGGGTCTATGGCTACACCTTC.